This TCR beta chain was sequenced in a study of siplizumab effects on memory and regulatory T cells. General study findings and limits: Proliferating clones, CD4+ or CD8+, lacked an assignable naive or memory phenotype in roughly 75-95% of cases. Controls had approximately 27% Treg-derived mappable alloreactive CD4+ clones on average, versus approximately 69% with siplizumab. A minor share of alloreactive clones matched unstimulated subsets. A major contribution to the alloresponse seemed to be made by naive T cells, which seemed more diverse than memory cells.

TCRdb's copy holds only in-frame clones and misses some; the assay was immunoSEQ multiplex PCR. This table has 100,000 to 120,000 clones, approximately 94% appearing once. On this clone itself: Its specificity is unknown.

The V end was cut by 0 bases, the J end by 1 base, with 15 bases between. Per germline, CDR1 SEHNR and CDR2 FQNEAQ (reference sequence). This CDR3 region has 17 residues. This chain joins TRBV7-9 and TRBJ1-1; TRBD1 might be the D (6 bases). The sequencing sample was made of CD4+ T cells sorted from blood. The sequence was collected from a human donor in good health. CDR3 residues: CASSLAPPGAGNTEAFF. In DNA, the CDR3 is TGTGCCAGCAGCTTAGCTCCTCCGGGGGCGGGGAACACTGAAGCTTTCTTT. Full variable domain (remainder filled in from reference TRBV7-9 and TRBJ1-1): DTGVSQNPRHKITKRGQNVTFRCDPISEHNRLYWYRQTLGQGPEFLTYFQNEAQLEKSRLLSDRFSAERPKGSFSTLEIQRTEQGDSAMYLCASSLAPPGAGNTEAFFGQGTRLTVV.